Described below is a single TCR beta chain sequence and its context. Germline V gives CDR1 SQVTM, CDR2 ANQGSEA. This CDR3 is 16 amino acids long. Germline trimming cut 2 bases from V and 7 bases from J; bases unmatched to any gene: 13. The data originate from a study of blood T cell repertoires in COVID-19. The overall study: Collection of acute and convalescent COVID-19 samples took place in the United States, Italy and Spain. Sources were T cells, B-cell-depleted T cells, or PBMCs; the material itself was cDNA or gDNA.

In the original processing: Amplification from reference gene primers served as the basis for estimated nucleated cell counts. Libraries were prepared by immunoSEQ multiplex PCR; TCRdb keeps only in-frame clonotypes and omits some of them. V and J calls and clone size are copied from that table; D and trimming were computed from the DNA. This sample has 95,000 to 150,000 clones, with almost 90% found just once. This clonotype was obtained from a woman in her forties or fifties with active or convalescent COVID-19. This chain connects TRBV29-1 to TRBJ1-2; 10 bases are a match to TRBD1. Sequenced input: peripheral blood. The CDR3 here is CSVEPFSLGQGTGYTF. CDR3 DNA: TGCAGCGTTGAACCATTCTCCTTGGGACAGGGGACTGGCTACACCTTC.